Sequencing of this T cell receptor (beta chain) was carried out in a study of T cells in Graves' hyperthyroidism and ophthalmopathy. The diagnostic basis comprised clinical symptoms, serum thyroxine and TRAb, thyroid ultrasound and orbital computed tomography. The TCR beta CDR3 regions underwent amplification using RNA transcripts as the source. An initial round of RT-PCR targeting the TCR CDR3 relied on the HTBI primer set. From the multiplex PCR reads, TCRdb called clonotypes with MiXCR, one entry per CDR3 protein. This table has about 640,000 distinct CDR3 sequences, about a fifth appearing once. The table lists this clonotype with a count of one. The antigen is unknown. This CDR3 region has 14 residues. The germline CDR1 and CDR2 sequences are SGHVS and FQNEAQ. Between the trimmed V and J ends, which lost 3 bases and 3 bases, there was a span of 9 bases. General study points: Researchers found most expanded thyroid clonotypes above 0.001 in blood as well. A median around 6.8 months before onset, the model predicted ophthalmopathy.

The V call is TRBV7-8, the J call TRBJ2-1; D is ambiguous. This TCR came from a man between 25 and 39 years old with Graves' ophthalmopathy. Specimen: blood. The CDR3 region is CASSFLSGYNEQFF. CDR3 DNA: TGTGCCAGCAGCTTTCTGTCCGGCTACAATGAGCAGTTCTTC. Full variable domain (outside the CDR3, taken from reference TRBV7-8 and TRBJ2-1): GAGVSQSPRYKVAKRGQDVALRCDPISGHVSLFWYQQALGQGPEFLTYFQNEAQLDKSGLPSDRFFAERPEGSVSTLKIQRTQQEDSAVYLCASSFLSGYNEQFFGPGTRLTVL.